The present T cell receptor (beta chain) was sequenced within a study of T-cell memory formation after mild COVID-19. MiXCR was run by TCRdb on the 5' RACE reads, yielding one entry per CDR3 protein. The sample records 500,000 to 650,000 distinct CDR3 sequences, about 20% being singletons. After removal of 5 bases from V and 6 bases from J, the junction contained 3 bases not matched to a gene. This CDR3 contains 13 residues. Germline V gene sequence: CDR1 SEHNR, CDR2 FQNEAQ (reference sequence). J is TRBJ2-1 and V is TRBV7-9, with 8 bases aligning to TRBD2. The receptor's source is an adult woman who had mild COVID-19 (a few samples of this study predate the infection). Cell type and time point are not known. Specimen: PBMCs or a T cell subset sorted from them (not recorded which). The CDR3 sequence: CASSRGLANEQFF. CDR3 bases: TGTGCCAGCAGCCGCGGACTAGCCAATGAGCAGTTCTTC.